This entry concerns a single TCR beta chain. Its matching antigen is unknown. The sample belongs to a study of shared clonotypes between healthy human individuals. Positively selected for CCR7, the CD45RO-negative cells used as naive CD8 cells excluded terminally differentiated effector memory CD45RA+ cells. Among the donors, all were Caucasian adults who lived in Nashville, Tennessee. Replicate PCRs from sorted subsets contained roughly 200 ng DNA, which is some 30,000 T cell genomes. Data came from immunoSEQ multiplex PCR; TCRdb stores just in-frame clones and leaves some out. This sample carries hundreds of thousands of clones, approximately 96% of them seen once, and the ten largest clones take around 0.11%. The V gene's germline CDR1 is MNHEY and CDR2 SMNVEV (reference sequence). Trimming shortened V by 6 bases and J by 4 bases, and 10 bases separated the two germline ends. CDR3 length: 13 amino acids.

Broader study findings: Deeper or shallower sequencing was expected to change how clonotypes are shared among donors.

Sequencing was done on a sample of naive CD8+ T cells sorted from blood. V usage is TRBV27 and J usage is TRBJ1-5; D possibly corresponds to TRBD1 (5 bases). This sequence was found in a woman aged 25 to 39 in good health. In DNA form, the CDR3 reads TGTGCCAGCAGGTGGGGGATTAATCAGCCCCAGCATTTT. Protein sequence: CASRWGINQPQHF.